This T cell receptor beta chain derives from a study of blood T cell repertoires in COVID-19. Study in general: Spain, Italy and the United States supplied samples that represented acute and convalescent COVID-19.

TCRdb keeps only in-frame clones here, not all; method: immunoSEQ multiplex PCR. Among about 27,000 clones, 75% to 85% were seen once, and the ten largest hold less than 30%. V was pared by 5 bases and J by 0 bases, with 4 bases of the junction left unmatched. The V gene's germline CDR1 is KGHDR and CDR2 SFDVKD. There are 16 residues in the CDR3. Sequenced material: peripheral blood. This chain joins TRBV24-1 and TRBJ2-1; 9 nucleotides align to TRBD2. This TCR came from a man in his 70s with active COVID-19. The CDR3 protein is CATSVGTSFSYNEQFF. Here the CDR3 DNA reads TGTGCCACCAGTGTTGGGACTAGCTTCTCCTACAATGAGCAGTTCTTC.